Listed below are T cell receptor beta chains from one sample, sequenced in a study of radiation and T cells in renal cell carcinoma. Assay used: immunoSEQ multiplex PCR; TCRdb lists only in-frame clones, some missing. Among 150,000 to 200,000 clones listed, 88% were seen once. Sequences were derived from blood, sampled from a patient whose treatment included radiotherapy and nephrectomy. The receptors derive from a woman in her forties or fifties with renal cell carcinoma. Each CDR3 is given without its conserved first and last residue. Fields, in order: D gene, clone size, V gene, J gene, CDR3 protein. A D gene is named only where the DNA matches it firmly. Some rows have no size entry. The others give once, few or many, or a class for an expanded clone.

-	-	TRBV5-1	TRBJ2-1	ASSLEQGTYNEQF
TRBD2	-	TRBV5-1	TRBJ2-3	ASSYISGTSGPSTDTQY
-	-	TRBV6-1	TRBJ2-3	ASSQIFTDTQY
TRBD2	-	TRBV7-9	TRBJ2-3	ASSTSGGGADTQY
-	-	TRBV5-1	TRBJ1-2	ASGNREGEDGYT
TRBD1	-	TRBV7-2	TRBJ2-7	ASSLDYFGTGNYEQY
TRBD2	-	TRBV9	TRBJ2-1	ASSAVPGGGGNEQF
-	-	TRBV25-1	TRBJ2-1	ASSDPGLTYNEQF
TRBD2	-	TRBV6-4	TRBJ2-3	ASSLREADTQY
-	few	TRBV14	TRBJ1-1	ASSQGVTTEAF
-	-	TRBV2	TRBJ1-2	ASTEVGGSGYT
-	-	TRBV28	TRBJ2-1	ASSLSLGGYNEQF
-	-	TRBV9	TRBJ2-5	ASSPAGLSQETQY
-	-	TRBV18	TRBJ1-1	ASSPRAMNTEAF
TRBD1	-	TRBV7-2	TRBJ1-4	ASSPRTGGSKLF